This T cell receptor (beta chain) was documented in a study of monozygotic twins with inflammatory bowel disease. TCRdb reprocessed the 5' RACE reads and stores each CDR3 protein as one record, lacking DNA. This sample's table has roughly 170,000 distinct CDR3 sequences. CDR1 and CDR2 (germline): SGHRS, YFSETQ. CDR3 size: 15 residues. This receptor was taken from a human donor with ulcerative colitis or Crohn's disease, or a healthy co-twin of an affected twin (not recorded which). The gene calls are TRBV5-1 and TRBJ2-1; TCRdb's assignment of TRBD1 cannot be checked, as there is no DNA. The sample comprised blood. The CDR3 here is CASSHGQGSYNEQFF.